This T cell receptor (beta chain) was identified in a study of shared clonotypes between healthy human individuals. Study in general: Per-donor plates numbered three CD4 naive, three CD4 memory, two CD8 naive and one CD8 memory.

The authors distributed each subset's genomic DNA evenly over several immunoSEQ plates. The assay was immunoSEQ multiplex PCR, and TCRdb's table has in-frame clones only and misses some. Here the sample spans about 2.2 million clones, 90% to 95% being singletons. Concerning this clone: What it recognizes is unknown.

Study-level points and caveats: A generally larger estimated richness was seen in naive subsets than in memory subsets. Several donors shared about 4.5% of their naive CD4 clonotypes.

Only CD45RO-negative cells positively selected for CCR7 counted as naive CD8 cells, so terminally differentiated effector memory CD45RA+ cells were excluded. The TCR comes from a man younger than 30 in good health. Some clones in this sample may be carry-over from other donors' samples. What was sequenced was naive CD8+ T cells from PBMCs.

The CDR3 here is CASSAPGQPTTNEKLFF. CDR3 nucleotides: TGTGCCAGCAGTGCCCCGGGACAGCCAACAACTAATGAAAAACTGTTTTTT. The genes are TRBV6-1 and TRBJ1-4, with TRBD1 matching 7 bases. The CDR3 covers 17 residues. The V segment lost 4 bases and the J segment 0 bases; nucleotides outside the gene matches: 8. Germline loops: CDR1 MNHNS, CDR2 SASEGT.